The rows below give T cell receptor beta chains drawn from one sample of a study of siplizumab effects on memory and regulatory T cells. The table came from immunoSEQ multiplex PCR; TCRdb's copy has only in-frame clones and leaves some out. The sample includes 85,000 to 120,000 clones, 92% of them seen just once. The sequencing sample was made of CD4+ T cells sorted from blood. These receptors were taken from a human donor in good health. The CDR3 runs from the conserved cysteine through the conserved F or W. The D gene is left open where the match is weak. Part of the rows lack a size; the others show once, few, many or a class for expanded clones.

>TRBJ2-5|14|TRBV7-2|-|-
TGTGCCAGCAGCTTAGGGGCGCGGCAAGAGACCCAGTACTTC
CASSLGARQETQYF
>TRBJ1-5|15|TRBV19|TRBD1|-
TGTGCCAGTACCCCGCCAGGGACAGGGGGCCAGCCCCAGCATTTT
CASTPPGTGGQPQHF
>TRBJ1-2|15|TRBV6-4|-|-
TGTGCCAGCAGTGACTCGAACGTCAGGGTCGGTGGCTACACCTTC
CASSDSNVRVGGYTF
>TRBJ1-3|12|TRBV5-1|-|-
TGCGCCAGCAGCCCGGGTGGAAACACCATATATTTT
CASSPGGNTIYF
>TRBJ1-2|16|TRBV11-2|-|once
TGTGCCAGCAGCTCGCGGGGCGGGACACGGTTCTATGGCTACACCTTC
CASSSRGGTRFYGYTF
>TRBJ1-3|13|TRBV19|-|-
TGTGCCAGCTACAGGTTAGGTGGAAACACCATATATTTT
CASYRLGGNTIYF
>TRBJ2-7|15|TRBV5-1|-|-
TGCGCCAGCAGCCCTGATACAGGGAAGCCCTACGAGCAGTACTTC
CASSPDTGKPYEQYF
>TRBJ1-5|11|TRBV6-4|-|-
TGTGCCAGCGGGTACAATCAGCCCCAGCATTTT
CASGYNQPQHF
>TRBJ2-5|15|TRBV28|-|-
TGTGCCAGCAGTTTTCTAGAGCCTCCGAGGGAGACCCAGTACTTC
CASSFLEPPRETQYF
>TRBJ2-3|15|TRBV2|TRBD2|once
TGTGCCAGCAGACCAGCGGGAGGGCGTGGAGATACGCAGTATTTT
CASRPAGGRGDTQYF
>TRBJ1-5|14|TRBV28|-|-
TGTGCCAGCAGTTTGGGGTTGGGGTTTCAGCCCCAGCATTTT
CASSLGLGFQPQHF
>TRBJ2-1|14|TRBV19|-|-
TGTGCCAGTGAAGGAAGGAGGATTCCCAATGAGCAGTTCTTC
CASEGRRIPNEQFF
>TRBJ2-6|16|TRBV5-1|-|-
TGCGCCACTTCACCACAGAGCAACTCTGGGGCCAACGTCCTGACTTTC
CATSPQSNSGANVLTF
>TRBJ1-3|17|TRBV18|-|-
TGTGCCAGCGGCTCCCTCACACTGCGAAACTCTGGAAACACCATATATTTT
CASGSLTLRNSGNTIYF
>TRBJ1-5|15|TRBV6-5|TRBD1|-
TGTGCCAGCAGACCCGACAGGGCTTTGAATCAGCCCCAGCATTTT
CASRPDRALNQPQHF
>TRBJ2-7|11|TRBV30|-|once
TGTGCCTGGAGAGCAGGAAGGGAGCAGTACTTC
CAWRAGREQYF
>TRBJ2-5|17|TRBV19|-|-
TGTGCCAGTAGGGGTTGGTCTGGGGGAAGAAACCAAGAGACCCAGTACTTC
CASRGWSGGRNQETQYF
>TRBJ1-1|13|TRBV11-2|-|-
TGTGCCAGCAGCTTAAACTTGAACACTGAAGCTTTCTTT
CASSLNLNTEAFF
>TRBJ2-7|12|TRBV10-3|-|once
TGTGCCATCAGTGAGTCGATTGGGTGGCAGTACTTC
CAISESIGWQYF
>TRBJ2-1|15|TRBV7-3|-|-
TGTGCCAGCAGCCAACCTGGTCGGGAAGGCAATGAGCAGTTCTTC
CASSQPGREGNEQFF
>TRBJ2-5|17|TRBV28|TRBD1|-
TGTGCCAGCACCACCCTCAGGACAGGGTCCCGAGGGGAGACCCAGTACTTC
CASTTLRTGSRGETQYF
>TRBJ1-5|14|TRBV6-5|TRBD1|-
TGTGCCAGCAGTCCGGCAGGGGGAGGTCAGCCCCAGCATTTT
CASSPAGGGQPQHF
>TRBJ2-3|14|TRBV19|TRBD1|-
TGTGCCAGTAGTCTCCGGGACAGGGGAGATACGCAGTATTTT
CASSLRDRGDTQYF
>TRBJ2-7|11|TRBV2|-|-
TGTGCCTCGCGGATCTCCTACGAGCAGTACTTC
CASRISYEQYF
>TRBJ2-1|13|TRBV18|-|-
TGTGCCAGCTCTCCTCGTAACAGCGATGAGCAGTTCTTC
CASSPRNSDEQFF
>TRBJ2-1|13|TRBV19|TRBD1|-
TGTGCCAGTAACCGACAGGGGCTCAATGAGCAGTTCTTC
CASNRQGLNEQFF
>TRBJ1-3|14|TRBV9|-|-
TGTGCCAGCAGCGTAGCCATCTCTGGAAACACCATATATTTT
CASSVAISGNTIYF
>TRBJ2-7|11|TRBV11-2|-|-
TGTGCCAGCAGCTTAGTTGCCGAGCAGTACTTC
CASSLVAEQYF
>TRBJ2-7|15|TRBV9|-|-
TGTGCCAGCAGCGCCTTACCAGGGTATGGGTACGAGCAGTACTTC
CASSALPGYGYEQYF
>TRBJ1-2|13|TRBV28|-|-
TGTGCCAGCAGTTCCCCTCGGTACTATGGCTACACCTTC
CASSSPRYYGYTF
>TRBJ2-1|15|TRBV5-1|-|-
TGCGCCAGCAGCTTGTATGTGGGCGCGGGTAATGAGCAGTTCTTC
CASSLYVGAGNEQFF
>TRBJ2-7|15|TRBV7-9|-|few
TGTGCCAGCAGCAGAACTGGCACTCAATCATACGAGCAGTACTTC
CASSRTGTQSYEQYF
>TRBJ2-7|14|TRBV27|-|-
TGTGCCAGCAGGAGAGCAGCACCATCCTACGAGCAGTACTTC
CASRRAAPSYEQYF
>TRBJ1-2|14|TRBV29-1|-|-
TGCAGCGTTGACCATACGGACAGAGATAATAGCTACACCTTC
CSVDHTDRDNSYTF
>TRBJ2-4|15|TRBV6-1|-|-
TGTGCCAGCAGTGAACTCTCGGGTTGGGAAAACATTCAGTACTTC
CASSELSGWENIQYF
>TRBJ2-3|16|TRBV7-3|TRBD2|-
TGTGCCAGCAGCTTAAGTGGACTAGCGGACACAGATACGCAGTATTTT
CASSLSGLADTDTQYF
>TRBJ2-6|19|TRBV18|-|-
TGTGCCAGCTCACCAAACCAACAGGGACGAAGCTCTGGGGCCAACGTCCTGACTTTC
CASSPNQQGRSSGANVLTF
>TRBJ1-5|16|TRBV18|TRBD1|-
TGTGCCAGCTCACCTCCCGGGACAGGGAGCAATCAGCCCCAGCATTTT
CASSPPGTGSNQPQHF
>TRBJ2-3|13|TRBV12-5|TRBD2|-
TGTGCTAGCGGGGGGTGGACCCCTGGTACGCAGTATTTT
CASGGWTPGTQYF
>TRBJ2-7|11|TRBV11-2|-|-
TGTGCCAGCAGCCGATCCTACGAGCAGTACTTC
CASSRSYEQYF